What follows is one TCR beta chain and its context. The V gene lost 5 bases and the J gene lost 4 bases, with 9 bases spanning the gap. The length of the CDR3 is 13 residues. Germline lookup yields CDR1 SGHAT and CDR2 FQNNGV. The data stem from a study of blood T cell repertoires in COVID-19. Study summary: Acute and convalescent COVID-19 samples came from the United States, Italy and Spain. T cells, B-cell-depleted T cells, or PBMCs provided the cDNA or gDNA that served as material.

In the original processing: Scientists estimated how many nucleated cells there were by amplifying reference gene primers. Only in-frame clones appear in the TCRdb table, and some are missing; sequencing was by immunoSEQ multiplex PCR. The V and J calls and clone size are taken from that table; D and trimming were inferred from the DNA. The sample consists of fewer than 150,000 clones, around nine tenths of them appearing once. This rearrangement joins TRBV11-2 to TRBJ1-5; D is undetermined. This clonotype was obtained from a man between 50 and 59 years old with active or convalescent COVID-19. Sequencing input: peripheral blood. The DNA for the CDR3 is TGTGCCAGCAGCCTTGGCCTGAATCAGCCCCAGCATTTT. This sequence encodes CASSLGLNQPQHF.